This T cell receptor (beta chain) was identified in a study of blood T cell repertoires in COVID-19. On the study more broadly: Acute-phase and convalescent COVID-19 samples originated in the United States, Italy and Spain.

This CDR3 region has 11 residues. Sequencing was performed with immunoSEQ multiplex PCR; in TCRdb, only in-frame clones are kept and a portion is missing. The table records some 360,000 clones, approximately 91% of them present only once. This clone was seen only a few times. V usage is TRBV12-2 and J usage is TRBJ1-1. TRBV12-2 is marked as a pseudogene. Sequencing was performed on PBMCs or T cells enriched from blood (not recorded which). This receptor was identified in a young woman who had been exposed to COVID-19. The CDR3 loop reads CASRLHTEAFF. The CDR3 nucleotides read TGTGCAAGTCGCCTACACACTGAAGCTTTCTTT.